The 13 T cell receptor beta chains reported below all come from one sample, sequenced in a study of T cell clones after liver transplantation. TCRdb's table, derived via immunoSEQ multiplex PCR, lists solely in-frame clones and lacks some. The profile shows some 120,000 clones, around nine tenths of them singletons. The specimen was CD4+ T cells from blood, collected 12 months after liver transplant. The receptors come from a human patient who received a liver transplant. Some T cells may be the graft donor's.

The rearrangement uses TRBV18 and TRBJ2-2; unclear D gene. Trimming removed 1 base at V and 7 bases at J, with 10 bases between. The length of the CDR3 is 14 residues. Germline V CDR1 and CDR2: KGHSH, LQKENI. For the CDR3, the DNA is TGTGCCAGCTCACCACTGATTTCCCTCGGGGAGCTGTTTTTT. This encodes CASSPLISLGELFF.

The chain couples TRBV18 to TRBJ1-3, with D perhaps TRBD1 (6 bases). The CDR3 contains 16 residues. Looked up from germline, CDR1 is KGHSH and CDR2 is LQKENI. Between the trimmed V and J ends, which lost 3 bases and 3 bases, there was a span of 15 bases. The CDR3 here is CASSPAVQGSGNTIYF. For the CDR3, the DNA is TGTGCCAGCTCACCTGCGGTCCAGGGGAGTGGAAACACCATATATTTT.

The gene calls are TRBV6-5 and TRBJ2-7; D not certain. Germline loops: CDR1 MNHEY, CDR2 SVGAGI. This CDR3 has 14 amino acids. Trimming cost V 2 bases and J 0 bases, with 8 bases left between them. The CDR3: CASSYGGTSYEQYF. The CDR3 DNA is TGTGCCAGCAGTTACGGCGGAACCTCCTACGAGCAGTACTTC.

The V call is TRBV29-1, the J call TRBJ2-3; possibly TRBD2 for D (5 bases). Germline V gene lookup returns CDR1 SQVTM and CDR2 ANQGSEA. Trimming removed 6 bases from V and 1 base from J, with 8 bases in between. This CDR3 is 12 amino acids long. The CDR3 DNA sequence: TGCAGCGTCGGGAAGGGCACAGATACGCAGTATTTT. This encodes CSVGKGTDTQYF.

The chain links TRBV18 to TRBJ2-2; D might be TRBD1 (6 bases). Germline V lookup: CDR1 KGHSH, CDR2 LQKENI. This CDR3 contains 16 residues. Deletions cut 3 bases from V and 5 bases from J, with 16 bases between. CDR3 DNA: TGTGCCAGCTCACCTCTCCCGAGACAGGAAACCGGGGAGCTGTTTTTT. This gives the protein CASSPLPRQETGELFF.

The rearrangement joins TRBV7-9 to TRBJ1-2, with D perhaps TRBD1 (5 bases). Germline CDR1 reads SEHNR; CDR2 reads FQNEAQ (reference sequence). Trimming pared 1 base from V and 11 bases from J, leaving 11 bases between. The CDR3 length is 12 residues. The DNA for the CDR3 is TGTGCCAGCAGCTTAGAGGCAGGGCGGTACACCTTC. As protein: CASSLEAGRYTF.

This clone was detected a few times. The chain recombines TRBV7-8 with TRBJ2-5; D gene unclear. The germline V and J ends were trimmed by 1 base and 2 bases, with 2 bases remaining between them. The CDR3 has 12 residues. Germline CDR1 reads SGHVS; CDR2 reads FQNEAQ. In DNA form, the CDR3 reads TGTGCCAGCAGCTTAGATCAAGAGACCCAGTACTTC. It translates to CASSLDQETQYF.

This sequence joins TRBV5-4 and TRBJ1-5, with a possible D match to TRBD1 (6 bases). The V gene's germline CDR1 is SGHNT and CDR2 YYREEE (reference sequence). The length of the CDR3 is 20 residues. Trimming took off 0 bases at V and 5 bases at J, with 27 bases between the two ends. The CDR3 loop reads CASSLGVGHKAPHPYQPQHF. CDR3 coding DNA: TGTGCCAGCAGCTTGGGAGTGGGACATAAGGCCCCACATCCCTATCAGCCCCAGCATTTT.

The chain's CDR3 is CASSASGTTYNEQFF. The CDR3 bases are TGTGCCAGCAGTGCTTCCGGGACCACCTACAATGAGCAGTTCTTC. The rearrangement links TRBV6-1 to TRBJ2-1; either TRBD1 or TRBD2 may supply D (5 bases each). The CDR3 covers 15 residues. CDR1 and CDR2 (germline): MNHNS, SASEGT. V was cut by 4 bases and J by 2 bases, with 12 bases left in between.

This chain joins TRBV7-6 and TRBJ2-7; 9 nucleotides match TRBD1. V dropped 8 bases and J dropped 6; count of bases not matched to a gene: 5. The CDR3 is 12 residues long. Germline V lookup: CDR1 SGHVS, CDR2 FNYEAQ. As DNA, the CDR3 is TGTGCCAGCGGGGACAGGGCATCCGAGCAGTACTTC. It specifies CASGDRASEQYF.

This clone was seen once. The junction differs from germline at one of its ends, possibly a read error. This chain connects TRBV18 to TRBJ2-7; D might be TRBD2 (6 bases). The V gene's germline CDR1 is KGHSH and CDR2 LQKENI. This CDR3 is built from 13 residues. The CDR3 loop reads CASSPESVGTVNF. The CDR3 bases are TGTGCCAGCTCACCAGAATCTGTGGGGACTGTGAACTTC.

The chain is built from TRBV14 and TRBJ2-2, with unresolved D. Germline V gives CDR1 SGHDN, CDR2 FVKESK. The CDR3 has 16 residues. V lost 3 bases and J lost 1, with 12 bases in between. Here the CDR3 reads CASSHILVKNTGELFF. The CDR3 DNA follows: TGTGCCAGCAGCCACATTCTGGTCAAGAACACCGGGGAGCTGTTTTTT.

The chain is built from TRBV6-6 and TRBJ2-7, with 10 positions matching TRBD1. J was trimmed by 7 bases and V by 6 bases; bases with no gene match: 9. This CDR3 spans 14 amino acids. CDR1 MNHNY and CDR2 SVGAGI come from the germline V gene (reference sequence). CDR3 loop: CASSKTGGDGEQYF. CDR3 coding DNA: TGTGCCAGCAGCAAGACAGGGGGCGATGGGGAGCAGTACTTC.